This is a list of T cell receptor beta chains from one sample in a study of sequential checkpoint blockade in melanoma. Some clones are missing from TCRdb's copy, which holds only in-frame ones; the method was immunoSEQ multiplex PCR. Of some 8,000 clones detected, 20% to 30% appear once; the ten largest clones hold 5.9%. This specimen consisted of tumor tissue (inferred from file names), obtained from a patient given nivolumab and ipilimumab in sequence. The receptors here all came from a human donor with melanoma. Both conserved end residues are part of each CDR3. A D gene is named only where the DNA matches it firmly. Only part of the rows carry a size: once, few, many, or a class if the clone is expanded.

J gene: TRBJ1-2; D gene: TRBD1; V gene: TRBV6-8; clone size: .; CDR3 DNA: TGTGCCAGGAGACGGGACAGGGGTAGCTACACCTTC; CDR3 protein: CARRRDRGSYTF
J gene: TRBJ1-1; D gene: .; V gene: TRBV30; clone size: few; CDR3 DNA: TGTGCCTGGACAGGTGTGGCTACTGAAGCTTTCTTT; CDR3 protein: CAWTGVATEAFF
J gene: TRBJ2-7; D gene: .; V gene: TRBV23-1; clone size: few; CDR3 DNA: TGCGCCAGCAGCTGGGATGGTTGGGGCCCCAAGCTGAGTGAGCAGTACTTC; CDR3 protein: CASSWDGWGPKLSEQYF
J gene: TRBJ2-2; D gene: .; V gene: TRBV10-2; clone size: .; CDR3 DNA: TGCGCCAGCAGTGAGTCGATCAGGGCCGGAACCGGGGAGCTGTTTTTT; CDR3 protein: CASSESIRAGTGELFF
J gene: TRBJ2-7; D gene: TRBD2; V gene: TRBV29-1; clone size: few; CDR3 DNA: TGCAGCGTTGAGGAGCGGGGCCCCTACGAGCAGTACTTC; CDR3 protein: CSVEERGPYEQYF
J gene: TRBJ2-5; D gene: TRBD2; V gene: TRBV11-3; clone size: .; CDR3 DNA: TGTGCCAGCAGCCAAACTAGCGGGGGGGCCCAAGAGACCCAGTACTTC; CDR3 protein: CASSQTSGGAQETQYF
J gene: TRBJ2-7; D gene: .; V gene: TRBV6-8; clone size: few; CDR3 DNA: TGTGCCAGCAGTTACTTTCCTGGGGACGAGCAGTACTTC; CDR3 protein: CASSYFPGDEQYF
J gene: TRBJ2-7; D gene: TRBD1; V gene: TRBV14; clone size: large; CDR3 DNA: TGTGCCAGCAGCCACGGGACAGGGGGCTTTTACGAGCAGTACTTC; CDR3 protein: CASSHGTGGFYEQYF
J gene: TRBJ1-5; D gene: .; V gene: TRBV11-3; clone size: medium-sized; CDR3 DNA: TGTGCCAGCAGTAAGGCGGAGGGATATCAGCCCCAGCATTTT; CDR3 protein: CASSKAEGYQPQHF
J gene: TRBJ2-3; D gene: .; V gene: TRBV11-3; clone size: many; CDR3 DNA: TGTGCCAGCACCTTAGGGGGGAGCACAGATACGCAGTATTTT; CDR3 protein: CASTLGGSTDTQYF
J gene: TRBJ1-5; D gene: .; V gene: TRBV30; clone size: .; CDR3 DNA: TGTGCCTGGAGTAGCCGGGGTTTCAATCAGCCCCAGCATTTT; CDR3 protein: CAWSSRGFNQPQHF
J gene: TRBJ1-4; D gene: .; V gene: TRBV7-1; clone size: .; CDR3 DNA: TGTGCCAGCAGCTCCGGTCCTAATGAAAAACTGTTTTTT; CDR3 protein: CASSSGPNEKLFF
J gene: TRBJ1-1; D gene: .; V gene: TRBV19; clone size: few; CDR3 DNA: TGTGCCAGTAGTATAAGACCACACACTGAAGCTTTCTTT; CDR3 protein: CASSIRPHTEAFF
J gene: TRBJ1-2; D gene: .; V gene: TRBV30; clone size: .; CDR3 DNA: TGTGCCTGGCGGTCGAGGGGTTTGACTTATGGCTACACCTTC; CDR3 protein: CAWRSRGLTYGYTF
J gene: TRBJ1-1; D gene: .; V gene: TRBV9; clone size: .; CDR3 DNA: TGTGCCAGCAGCGCCCCCTCCCTCGGCAGAATGTCTGAAGCTTTCTTT; CDR3 protein: CASSAPSLGRMSEAFF
J gene: TRBJ1-2; D gene: TRBD1; V gene: TRBV11-3; clone size: many; CDR3 DNA: TGTGCCAGCAGCTTGGGCCTGAGGGCAGGGGGAGTGGCCTATGGCTACACCTTC; CDR3 protein: CASSLGLRAGGVAYGYTF
J gene: TRBJ2-7; D gene: .; V gene: TRBV6-8; clone size: few; CDR3 DNA: TGTGCCACCGCACAACGGGGCTTCTCCTACGAGCAGTACTTC; CDR3 protein: CATAQRGFSYEQYF
J gene: TRBJ2-3; D gene: TRBD2; V gene: TRBV11-3; clone size: large; CDR3 DNA: TGTGCCAGCAGCGCAGCGGGGTCCACAGATACGCAGTATTTT; CDR3 protein: CASSAAGSTDTQYF
J gene: TRBJ1-5; D gene: .; V gene: TRBV11-3; clone size: few; CDR3 DNA: TGTGCCAGCAGCTTAATTCCAGGCGTTAGCAATCAGCCCCAGCATTTT; CDR3 protein: CASSLIPGVSNQPQHF
J gene: TRBJ2-7; D gene: TRBD1; V gene: TRBV19; clone size: .; CDR3 DNA: TGTGCCAGTAGTTTCTCCGGGACAGGGAGCGAGCAGTACTTC; CDR3 protein: CASSFSGTGSEQYF
J gene: TRBJ2-4; D gene: .; V gene: TRBV6-8; clone size: .; CDR3 DNA: TGTGCCAGCAGTACGAGATGGGGGGCCAAAAACATTCAGTACTTC; CDR3 protein: CASSTRWGAKNIQYF
J gene: TRBJ2-7; D gene: TRBD2; V gene: TRBV4-1; clone size: .; CDR3 DNA: TGCGCCAGCAGCCAAGATGCGGGGGGGGGCTCCTACGAGCAGTACTTC; CDR3 protein: CASSQDAGGGSYEQYF
J gene: TRBJ2-7; D gene: .; V gene: TRBV6-8; clone size: few; CDR3 DNA: TGTGCCAGCAGTTACTCGATTGGGCCAACCTACGAGCAGTACTTC; CDR3 protein: CASSYSIGPTYEQYF
J gene: TRBJ2-5; D gene: .; V gene: TRBV12-2; clone size: many; CDR3 DNA: TGTGCCCGCTTCGACCCGGACAGGTACCAAGAGACCCAGTACTTC; CDR3 protein: CARFDPDRYQETQYF
J gene: TRBJ2-2; D gene: .; V gene: TRBV6-1; clone size: few; CDR3 DNA: TGTGCCAGCAGTGAAGTTAGTGACACCGGGGAGCTGTTTTTT; CDR3 protein: CASSEVSDTGELFF
J gene: TRBJ1-5; D gene: TRBD1; V gene: TRBV15; clone size: .; CDR3 DNA: TGTGCCACCAGAAAGACAGGGAATAGCAATCAGCCCCAGCATTTT; CDR3 protein: CATRKTGNSNQPQHF
J gene: TRBJ2-7; D gene: .; V gene: TRBV10-3; clone size: few; CDR3 DNA: TGTGCCATCAGTGAGGCCTCCTACGAGCAGTACTTC; CDR3 protein: CAISEASYEQYF
J gene: TRBJ2-1; D gene: .; V gene: TRBV11-3; clone size: many; CDR3 DNA: TGTGCCAGCAGCTTCGGGGGACTTTACAATGAGCAGTTCTTC; CDR3 protein: CASSFGGLYNEQFF
J gene: TRBJ2-3; D gene: .; V gene: TRBV19; clone size: once; CDR3 DNA: TGTGCCAGTAGTATCACGCGGGATACGCAGTATTTT; CDR3 protein: CASSITRDTQYF
J gene: TRBJ2-5; D gene: .; V gene: TRBV30; clone size: .; CDR3 DNA: TGTGCCTGGAGTGTCTGGACTGCGCAAGAGACCCAGTACTTC; CDR3 protein: CAWSVWTAQETQYF
J gene: TRBJ2-7; D gene: .; V gene: TRBV18; clone size: .; CDR3 DNA: TGTGCCAGCTCACCACCCTTGGAGTACGAGCAGTACTTC; CDR3 protein: CASSPPLEYEQYF
J gene: TRBJ2-1; D gene: TRBD2; V gene: TRBV29-1; clone size: once; CDR3 DNA: TGCAGCGTTGAAGGGCTAGCGGGAAGAGTGGATGAGCAGTTCTTC; CDR3 protein: CSVEGLAGRVDEQFF
J gene: TRBJ1-5; D gene: .; V gene: TRBV11-3; clone size: .; CDR3 DNA: TGTGCCAGCAGCAGAGGCGCCGGGACAAAAGATCAGCCCCAGCATTTT; CDR3 protein: CASSRGAGTKDQPQHF
J gene: TRBJ2-5; D gene: TRBD1; V gene: TRBV30; clone size: few; CDR3 DNA: TGTGCCTGGATACGGGGGACAGGGGAAGGGGAGACCCAGTACTTC; CDR3 protein: CAWIRGTGEGETQYF
J gene: TRBJ1-1; D gene: .; V gene: TRBV6-8; clone size: .; CDR3 DNA: TGTGCCATCAGGGCCTTGACAGGGAACACTGAAGCTTTCTTT; CDR3 protein: CAIRALTGNTEAFF
J gene: TRBJ2-1; D gene: .; V gene: TRBV30; clone size: once; CDR3 DNA: TGTGCCTGGGAACCCCGGGGCTACAATGAGCAGTTCTTC; CDR3 protein: CAWEPRGYNEQFF
J gene: TRBJ1-5; D gene: .; V gene: TRBV6-8; clone size: .; CDR3 DNA: TGTGCCAGCAGTTACGGGCAGCGAAGCAATCAGCCCCAGCATTTT; CDR3 protein: CASSYGQRSNQPQHF
J gene: TRBJ1-1; D gene: .; V gene: TRBV5-1; clone size: .; CDR3 DNA: TGCGCCAGCAGCTTGCGAGGGCAAGGGAACACTGAAGCTTTCTTT; CDR3 protein: CASSLRGQGNTEAFF
J gene: TRBJ2-3; D gene: TRBD2; V gene: TRBV18; clone size: .; CDR3 DNA: TGTGCCAGCTCACCACGACTAGCCCCAAACGCTGATTCGGGCCCAGTGCAGTATTTT; CDR3 protein: CASSPRLAPNADSGPVQYF
J gene: TRBJ1-1; D gene: TRBD1; V gene: TRBV9; clone size: .; CDR3 DNA: TGTGCCAGCAGCGTAGCCGCAGGGGGCGGAAACACTGAAGCTTTCTTT; CDR3 protein: CASSVAAGGGNTEAFF
J gene: TRBJ2-4; D gene: .; V gene: TRBV28; clone size: few; CDR3 DNA: TGTGCCAGCGGAGTGCAGCGGCTAGCCAAAAACATTCAGTACTTC; CDR3 protein: CASGVQRLAKNIQYF
J gene: TRBJ2-5; D gene: .; V gene: TRBV5-1; clone size: few; CDR3 DNA: TGCGCCAGCAGGATATTCATGGATCAAGAGACCCAGTACTTC; CDR3 protein: CASRIFMDQETQYF
J gene: TRBJ2-7; D gene: .; V gene: TRBV14; clone size: .; CDR3 DNA: TGTGCCAGCAGCCAAGGCCCGACACCCTACGAGCAGTACTTC; CDR3 protein: CASSQGPTPYEQYF
J gene: TRBJ1-5; D gene: .; V gene: TRBV30; clone size: few; CDR3 DNA: TGTGCCTGGAGCGGGGGAGCAAGCAATCAGCCCCAGCATTTT; CDR3 protein: CAWSGGASNQPQHF
J gene: TRBJ1-6; D gene: .; V gene: TRBV5-1; clone size: few; CDR3 DNA: TGCGCCAGCAGCTTGCAGGGCTCAAATAATTCACCCCTCCACTTT; CDR3 protein: CASSLQGSNNSPLHF
J gene: TRBJ1-5; D gene: .; V gene: TRBV11-3; clone size: few; CDR3 DNA: TGTGCCAGCAGTTCCAGTAGCTTTGGCAATCAGCCCCAGCATTTT; CDR3 protein: CASSSSSFGNQPQHF
J gene: TRBJ2-1; D gene: TRBD2; V gene: TRBV29-1; clone size: .; CDR3 DNA: TGCAGCGTTGAGTCCGGAGGCACTAGCGGTTCCAATGAGCAGTTCTTC; CDR3 protein: CSVESGGTSGSNEQFF
J gene: TRBJ2-3; D gene: TRBD1; V gene: TRBV11-3; clone size: few; CDR3 DNA: TGTGCCAGCAGCTTAATCCCCAGGGGGCCCAAGGGCACCCCAGATACGCAGTATTTT; CDR3 protein: CASSLIPRGPKGTPDTQYF
J gene: TRBJ1-5; D gene: TRBD1; V gene: TRBV6-7; clone size: .; CDR3 DNA: TGTGCCAGCAGCCACTTCCCGAGGGGACAGGGTTGTCTGGCCATCAATCAGCCCCAGCATTTT; CDR3 protein: CASSHFPRGQGCLAINQPQHF
J gene: TRBJ1-4; D gene: .; V gene: TRBV30; clone size: .; CDR3 DNA: TGTGCCTGGGGGCAGGGACGGGGTGAAAAACTGTTTTTT; CDR3 protein: CAWGQGRGEKLFF
J gene: TRBJ2-7; D gene: .; V gene: TRBV25-1; clone size: .; CDR3 DNA: TGTGCCAGCAGTGAATTGAATTTCGAAGAGCAGTACTTC; CDR3 protein: CASSELNFEEQYF
J gene: TRBJ2-1; D gene: .; V gene: TRBV12-2; clone size: .; CDR3 DNA: TGTGCCACCATGTCTGGGAATACCTACAATGAGCAGTTCTTC; CDR3 protein: CATMSGNTYNEQFF
J gene: TRBJ2-1; D gene: .; V gene: TRBV9; clone size: medium-sized; CDR3 DNA: TGTGCCAGCAGCGTAGGAGGGATGAGTTACAATGAGCAGTTCTTC; CDR3 protein: CASSVGGMSYNEQFF